This TCR beta chain was documented in a study of cytomegalovirus exposure and HLA in healthy donors. CDR1 is SGHRS and CDR2 is YFSETQ in the germline V gene. The CDR3 runs to 15 residues. Deletions cut 0 bases from V and 4 bases from J, with 12 bases between. TCRdb's table, derived via immunoSEQ multiplex PCR, lists solely in-frame clones and lacks some. Here the sample spans a few hundred thousand clones, approximately 88% being singletons. Specimen: PBMCs. The V and J genes are TRBV5-1 and TRBJ2-3; possible D gene TRBD2, 7 bases. This receptor was identified in a young man in good health and CMV-seronegative. The CDR3 sequence is CASSLVGGQADTQYF. The DNA of the CDR3 is TGCGCCAGCAGCTTGGTGGGGGGGCAGGCAGATACGCAGTATTTT. Looking up the rest from reference TRBV5-1 and TRBJ2-3 gives the full variable domain: KAGVTQTPRYLIKTRGQQVTLSCSPISGHRSVSWYQQTPGQGLQFLFEYFSETQRNKGNFPGRFSGRQFSNSRSEMNVSTLELGDSALYLCASSLVGGQADTQYFGPGTRLTVL.